This TCR beta chain comes out of a study of T cells in Graves' hyperthyroidism and ophthalmopathy. On the study more broadly: Peripheral blood was taken when the disease was first diagnosed, before any treatment began.

The V segment lost 2 bases and the J segment 6 bases; nucleotides outside the gene matches: 1. CDR1 and CDR2 (germline): PRHDT, FYEKMQ (reference sequence). The CDR3 consists of 13 residues. This clonotype was recorded many times. Amplification of TCR beta CDR3 regions used RNA as the template. The HTBI primer set drove a first-round RT-PCR of the TCR CDR3. Using its own MiXCR run on the multiplex PCR reads, TCRdb lists one record per CDR3 protein. Of around 240,000 distinct CDR3 sequences in the sample, more than 14% were seen once. Lactation, pregnancy, other autoimmune disease or uncontrolled infection led to exclusion of patients. In making diagnoses, clinical symptoms, serum thyroxine and TRAb, thyroid ultrasound and orbital computed tomography were all used.

Sample: blood. The chain recombines TRBV13 with TRBJ2-1; 7 nucleotides match TRBD1. This receptor was obtained from a woman aged 40 to 49 with Graves' hyperthyroidism that later progressed to Graves' ophthalmopathy. The CDR3 sequence: CASSLYRGNEQFF. The CDR3 DNA reads TGTGCCAGCAGCTTATACAGGGGCAATGAGCAGTTCTTC.